Listed here are 28 T cell receptor beta chains from one sample, sequenced in a study of blood T cell repertoires in COVID-19 (dated by TCRdb to the early 2020s). Receptors were amplified or captured by the immunoSEQ multiplex PCR assay. Entries here come from immuneACCESS through TCRdb and include only in-frame sequences with V and J called. Some clones fail to appear in such tables; in the studies checked, an unresolved V gene covers under half of the shortfall, and the cause of the remainder is unknown. This sample comprises about 250,000 clones, roughly 90% of them detected only once. The ten largest make up around 10% of the sample. Sequencing was performed on PBMCs or T cells enriched from blood (not recorded which). These TCRs come from a man aged 40-50 years who had recovered from COVID-19.

The rearrangement joins TRBV6-5 to TRBJ2-7, with 7 positions matching TRBD1. The CDR3 spans 15 residues. Germline CDR1 reads MNHEY; CDR2 reads SVGAGI. V was pared by 5 bases and J by 2 bases, with 9 bases of the junction left unmatched. The CDR3 here is CASSPGTALTYEQYF. CDR3 DNA: TGTGCCAGCAGTCCCGGGACAGCTTTGACCTACGAGCAGTACTTC.

The gene calls are TRBV7-9 and TRBJ2-7; tentative D call: TRBD2 (6 bases). CDR3 size: 15 residues. V was pared by 5 bases and J by 1 base, with 15 bases between. Germline CDR1 SEHNR, CDR2 FQNEAQ (reference sequence). CDR3 region: CASSLISGPSYEQYF. CDR3 sequence (DNA): TGTGCCAGCAGCCTAATTAGCGGACCTTCCTACGAGCAGTACTTC.

The chain links TRBV27 to TRBJ2-1; no definite D call. The CDR3 loop spans 16 amino acids. Germline V gives CDR1 MNHEY, CDR2 SMNVEV (reference sequence). Trimming removed 0 bases from V and 0 bases from J, with 9 bases in between. The CDR3 here is CASSLSVGGSYNEQFF. In DNA form, the CDR3 reads TGTGCCAGCAGTTTATCGGTCGGCGGCTCCTACAATGAGCAGTTCTTC.

V is TRBV24-1 and J is TRBJ1-2; D gene unclear. This CDR3 contains 12 residues. Trimming removed 3 bases at V and 8 bases at J, with 9 bases between. The germline CDR1 and CDR2 sequences are KGHDR and SFDVKD. The CDR3 loop is CATSDLREGYTF. The CDR3 DNA is TGTGCCACCAGTGATCTTAGAGAGGGCTACACCTTC.

This sequence joins TRBV30 and TRBJ1-2; D not certain. The germline gives CDR1 GTSNPN, CDR2 SVGIG (reference sequence). CDR3 size: 12 residues. Trimming cost V 4 bases and J 2 bases, with 8 bases left between them. The CDR3 sequence: CAWNPVNYGYTF. As DNA, the CDR3 is TGTGCCTGGAATCCGGTCAACTATGGCTACACCTTC. The complete variable domain, with remaining parts taken from reference TRBV30 and TRBJ1-2, reads SQTIHQWPATLVQPVGSPLSLECTVEGTSNPNLYWYRQAAGRGLQLLFYSVGIGQISSEVPQNLSASRPQDRQFILSSKKLLLSDSGFYLCAWNPVNYGYTFGSGTRLTVV.

V gene TRBV11-2 combines with J gene TRBJ2-7; 7 nucleotides agree with TRBD1. The CDR3 is made up of 16 amino acids. Germline V CDR1 and CDR2: SGHAT, FQNNGV. V was clipped by 5 bases and J by 0 bases; unmatched bases: 10. CDR3 region: CASSRTSGTVSYEQYF. The CDR3 bases are TGTGCCAGCAGCCGTACCTCCGGGACAGTCTCCTACGAGCAGTACTTC.

The gene calls are TRBV7-2 and TRBJ1-4, with D tentatively TRBD1 (5 bases). Trimming took 1 base from V and 8 from J, leaving 8 bases between them. Germline loops: CDR1 SGHTA, CDR2 FQGNSA. The CDR3 runs 13 residues. The CDR3 nucleotides are TGTGCCAGCAGCTTAGGAGCAGGGGAAAAACTGTTTTTT. This translates into CASSLGAGEKLFF.

This rearrangement joins TRBV6-6 to TRBJ2-7; 8 bases match TRBD1. The CDR3 is made up of 15 amino acids. The junction had 10 bases not matched to a gene; V was cut back by 6 bases and J by 3 bases. CDR1 and CDR2 from the germline V gene are MNHNY and SVGAGI (reference sequence). CDR3 protein: CASRQTGGIFYEQYF. The CDR3 nucleotides read TGTGCCAGCAGGCAAACAGGGGGGATCTTCTACGAGCAGTACTTC.

This chain joins TRBV7-3 and TRBJ2-3; the match to TRBD2 covers 7 bases. V dropped 4 bases and J dropped 2; count of bases not matched to a gene: 12. This CDR3 region has 17 residues. The germline V gene has CDR1 SGHTA and CDR2 FQGTGA. CDR3 residues: CASSSPTVGGTTDTQYF. The CDR3 nucleotides read TGTGCCAGCAGCTCACCCACCGTGGGAGGGACCACAGATACGCAGTATTTT.

This clone was detected only a few times. The chain has TRBV21-1 and TRBJ1-1; the table's D call of TRBD1 was not tested on the DNA. TRBV21-1 is tagged as a pseudogene. The CDR3 loop spans 13 amino acids. Here the CDR3 reads CASSTQGWTEAFF. The CDR3 DNA reads as TGTGCCAGCAGCACCCAGGGTTGGACTGAAGCTTTCTTT.

The chain uses TRBV9 and TRBJ2-7, with 7 bases matching TRBD1. The CDR3 is made up of 15 amino acids. With 0 bases clipped from V and 6 bases from J, the junction kept 9 bases outside the gene matches. Germline values: CDR1 SGDLS, CDR2 YYNGEE. The CDR3 protein is CASSVGHRGFGEQYF. The CDR3 nucleotides are TGTGCCAGCAGCGTAGGTCACAGGGGATTTGGCGAGCAGTACTTC.

The rearrangement links TRBV11-2 to TRBJ2-1; 11 nucleotides match TRBD2. CDR1 and CDR2 from the germline V gene are SGHAT and FQNNGV. The CDR3 is made up of 14 amino acids. Losses at the gene ends were 4 bases for V and 9 bases for J; bases not matched to a gene: 5. This CDR3 is CASSSVAGGGEQFF. The DNA of the CDR3 is TGTGCCAGCAGCTCCGTAGCGGGAGGGGGTGAGCAGTTCTTC.

This rearrangement joins TRBV6-5 to TRBJ2-7; TRBD1 is a possible D gene (6 bases). CDR1 and CDR2 from the germline V gene are MNHEY and SVGAGI. Trimming removed 0 bases at V and 3 bases at J, with 9 bases between. The CDR3 extends over 14 amino acids. The CDR3: CASSYSRTVYEQYF. CDR3 nucleotide sequence: TGTGCCAGCAGTTACTCCAGGACAGTCTACGAGCAGTACTTC.

The chain combines TRBV7-2 with TRBJ1-2; 9 bases map to TRBD1. The V and J ends lost 3 bases and 4 bases, in that order; junction bases with no gene match: 0. The CDR3 is made up of 13 amino acids. In germline, CDR1 is SGHTA, CDR2 FQGNSA. The CDR3 DNA reads as TGTGCCAGCAGCTTGGACAGGGGCTATGGCTACACCTTC. This translates into CASSLDRGYGYTF.

This chain uses TRBV2 with TRBJ2-2; 13 bases fit TRBD2. The CDR3 length is 17 residues. V shed 5 bases and J 0 bases; nucleotides not matched to a gene: 3. From germline, CDR1 is SNHLY and CDR2 FYNNEI. The CDR3 nucleotides are TGTGCCAGCAGTTACGGGACTAGCGGGACGAACACCGGGGAGCTGTTTTTT. It codes for CASSYGTSGTNTGELFF.

The V and J genes are TRBV18 and TRBJ1-6; D might be TRBD1 (5 bases). Germline CDR1 and CDR2: KGHSH and LQKENI. Trimming removed 2 bases at V and 9 bases at J, with 20 bases between. CDR3 length equals 17 residues. The CDR3 DNA reads TGTGCCAGCTCACCAACGGGGGTGGGCAGGGAAACTTCACCCCTCCACTTT. Protein: CASSPTGVGRETSPLHF.

The chain uses TRBV7-3 and TRBJ2-2; D remains ambiguous. The CDR3 has 13 residues. Germline loops: CDR1 SGHTA, CDR2 FQGTGA. V lost 0 bases and J lost 4, with 3 bases in between. The CDR3 region is CASSLTSTGELFF. DNA for the CDR3: TGTGCCAGCAGCTTAACCTCCACCGGGGAGCTGTTTTTT.

This chain joins TRBV7-2 and TRBJ2-1; TRBD1 aligns across 8 bases. The CDR3 spans 14 residues. With 6 bases clipped from V and 3 bases from J, the junction kept 4 bases outside the gene matches. Germline V gene lookup returns CDR1 SGHTA and CDR2 FQGNSA. The CDR3 coding sequence is TGTGCCAGCAGGTCCGGACAGGGCTACAATGAGCAGTTCTTC. Residues: CASRSGQGYNEQFF.

This chain joins TRBV27 and TRBJ2-7, with a tentative D call TRBD1 (6 bases). V was cut by 5 bases and J by 8 bases, with 10 bases left in between. The germline V gene encodes CDR1 MNHEY and CDR2 SMNVEV (reference sequence). CDR3 length: 11 residues. CDR3 DNA: TGTGCCAGCAGTGACAGGATCAAGCAGTACTTC. This gives the protein CASSDRIKQYF.

In this sample, this clone turned up a few times. V is TRBV7-6 and J is TRBJ2-1; perhaps TRBD1 as D (6 bases). Germline loops: CDR1 SGHVS, CDR2 FNYEAQ. V gave up 1 base and J gave up 4 bases, with 23 bases separating them. The CDR3 consists of 19 residues. The DNA for the CDR3 is TGTGCCAGCAGCTTAGGACGGGTTACGGCCAGGGGCCTATACAATGAGCAGTTCTTC. Its translation: CASSLGRVTARGLYNEQFF.

The V call is TRBV4-2, the J call TRBJ2-1; 11 bases are a match to TRBD2. V shed 5 bases, J shed 0 bases, and the junction held 15 bases outside the gene matches. Germline CDR1 LGHNA, CDR2 YNFKEQ. This CDR3 is 20 amino acids long. CDR3 sequence (DNA): TGTGCCAGCAGCTCCCCGGCACTAGCGGGAGCTACGAGCTCCTACAATGAGCAGTTCTTC. Its translation is CASSSPALAGATSSYNEQFF.

V and J are TRBV12-3 or TRBV12-4 and TRBJ2-7; D is ambiguous. The CDR3 is 12 amino acids. Trimming removed 5 bases from V and 4 bases from J, with 9 bases in between. CDR3 DNA: TGTGCCAGCAGTGAACAGAGATACGAGCAGTACTTC. This translates into CASSEQRYEQYF.

The genes are TRBV3-1 (or the pseudogene TRBV3-2) and TRBJ2-1, with 7 bases identical to TRBD1. The CDR3 consists of 14 residues. Germline values: CDR1 LGHDT, CDR2 YNNKEL (reference sequence). Germline trimming cut 7 bases from V and 4 bases from J; bases unmatched to any gene: 7. CDR3 nucleotide sequence: TGTGCCAGCAAGGGACAGACCGCTTACAATGAGCAGTTCTTC. It codes for CASKGQTAYNEQFF.

The chain joins TRBV3-1 (or the pseudogene TRBV3-2) to TRBJ1-5; 7 positions match TRBD1. CDR1 is LGHDT and CDR2 is YNNKEL in the germline V gene (reference sequence). Losses at the gene ends were 0 bases for V and 2 bases for J; bases not matched to a gene: 1. CDR3 size: 15 residues. Here the CDR3 DNA reads TGTGCCAGCAGCCAAGACGGACAGGGCAATCAGCCCCAGCATTTT. Protein product: CASSQDGQGNQPQHF.

The chain joins TRBV10-1 to TRBJ2-3, with unresolved D. In germline, CDR1 is WNHNN, CDR2 SYGVQD (reference sequence). There are 13 residues in the CDR3. Trimming stripped 5 bases from V and 2 bases from J, with 8 bases between. CDR3: CASSPYYTDTQYF. CDR3 sequence (DNA): TGCGCCAGCAGTCCTTATTACACAGATACGCAGTATTTT.

This chain links TRBV28 with TRBJ1-1, with 12 bases that match TRBD1. Germline lookup yields CDR1 MDHEN and CDR2 SYDVKM. V shed 6 bases, J shed 0 bases, and the junction held 8 bases outside the gene matches. The CDR3 is 17 amino acids. Written as DNA, the CDR3 is TGTGCCAGCAGCTCGGGGGACAGGGGGCTTTTGAACACTGAAGCTTTCTTT. Translating it yields CASSSGDRGLLNTEAFF.

This clone was picked up a small number of times. This rearrangement joins TRBV21-1 to TRBJ1-6; TRBD1 reflects the table's D call only, with no check against the DNA. TRBV21-1 is noted as a pseudogene. The CDR3 loop spans 14 amino acids. CDR3 in DNA: TGTGCCATCCTGACAAGCCCTTCGGATTCACCCCTCCACTTT. Its translation is CAILTSPSDSPLHF.

The J gene is TRBJ1-1, the V gene TRBV27; D unclear. There are 14 residues in the CDR3. Germline lookup yields CDR1 MNHEY and CDR2 SMNVEV (reference sequence). The germline V and J ends were trimmed by 3 bases and 0 bases, with 8 bases remaining between them. In DNA form, the CDR3 reads TGTGCCAGCAGTTTGCAGGTAATGAACACTGAAGCTTTCTTT. It is translated as CASSLQVMNTEAFF.